This T cell receptor beta chain is drawn from a study of T-cell reconstitution after alpha-beta-depleted transplantation in children. Study results and limitations: It was reported that alpha-beta T cells came from several hundred expanded graft clones (about two months after transplant).

V was pared by 2 bases and J by 10 bases, with 12 bases between. Germline CDR1 and CDR2: MNHEY and SVGEGT. The CDR3 runs to 13 residues. This clonotype was seen ten or more times. Antigen specificity is unknown. The library targeted TCRbeta and was prepared with unique molecular identifiers. Using its own MiXCR run on the PCR reads, TCRdb lists one record per CDR3 protein. Of about 48,000 distinct CDR3 sequences listed, under 6% are singletons. This clonotype was obtained from a female patient between 2 and 15 years old who had a stem cell transplant for aplastic anemia, so the T cells may come from the graft donor. Specimen: PBMCs, mostly from graft donor cells, collected 60 days after TCRalphabeta/CD19-depleted stem cell transplant. This chain connects TRBV6-2 or TRBV6-3 to TRBJ2-1; no reliable D call. This CDR3 reads CASSYRRDTEQFF. For the CDR3, the DNA is TGTGCCAGCAGTTACCGGCGTGATACGGAGCAGTTCTTC.